A selection of T cell receptor beta chains follows, all from one sample in a study of blood T cells in healthy people across ages. TCRdb re-derived calls from the 5' RACE reads in MiXCR, one entry per CDR3 protein. Among approximately 780,000 distinct CDR3 sequences, around 24% were seen once, and the ten largest hold around 2.9%. These data also formed part of another study, on T cells of mothers and their children.

The sample was blood. The receptors stem from a boy aged 5-17 years in good health. Both conserved end residues are part of each CDR3.

TRBV11-2,15,TRBJ2-5,CASDPSPRQQETQYF
TRBV6-5,17,TRBJ2-5,CASSSLGTSRSQETQYF
TRBV19,16,TRBJ1-2,CASTLDRAKSNYGYTF
TRBV12-3/TRBV12-4,13,TRBJ2-5,CASTLGRSETQYF
TRBV5-6,16,TRBJ1-3,CASSSGQGVAGNTIYF
TRBV7-9,14,TRBJ2-4,CASSLIQAKNIQYF
TRBV6-2/TRBV6-3,14,.,CASNTIPGSYEQYF
TRBV10-3,13,.,CASSTGSPGTQYF
TRBV20-1,15,TRBJ2-5,CSARLVASGKETQYF
TRBV21-1,19,TRBJ2-3,CASSKKRGQRPGSTDTQYF
TRBV28,14,.,CASARQEFYNEQFF
TRBV6-2/TRBV6-3,15,TRBJ2-5,CASSYTSDRGPLQYF
TRBV7-2,16,TRBJ1-3,CASSPPGTTLGNTIYF
TRBV20-1,15,TRBJ2-5,CSAVDRVTLQETQYF
TRBV7-2,17,TRBJ2-1,CASSFRDFNTRYNEQFF
TRBV10-3,14,TRBJ2-3,CAMGPGTSKDTQYF
TRBV6-1,14,.,CASSGLARSETQYF
TRBV6-2/TRBV6-3,16,TRBJ2-7,CASRPGKGGPPYEQYF
TRBV19,16,TRBJ2-2,CASSLATTLNTGELFF
TRBV24-1,16,TRBJ2-1,CATSGRTGSSYNEQFF
TRBV2,11,TRBJ1-2,CAATQGRGYTF
TRBV11-2,13,TRBJ2-5,CASSQGDGETQYF
TRBV12-3/TRBV12-4,14,TRBJ2-7,CASSLDPSIYEQYF
TRBV28,15,TRBJ2-7,CASSISSGGFYEQYF
TRBV14,16,TRBJ2-5,CASSQGSLGWGETQYF
TRBV14,14,TRBJ1-1,CASSLAGINTEAFF